This record looks at one T cell receptor beta chain sequence and its context. The germline V gene has CDR1 LNHDA and CDR2 SQIVND (reference sequence). Germline trimming cut 7 bases from V and 5 bases from J; bases unmatched to any gene: 4. The CDR3 has 14 amino acids. The sample comes from a study of blood T cell repertoires in COVID-19. About the study: Sites across the United States, Italy and Spain contributed samples from acute and convalescent COVID-19. PBMCs, B-cell-depleted T cells, or T cells were the source of the cDNA or gDNA that made up the material.

Some clones are missing from TCRdb's copy, which holds only in-frame ones; the method was immunoSEQ multiplex PCR. The sample consists of 250,000 or so clones, just under 85% of them appearing once. The material sequenced was peripheral blood. J is TRBJ1-5 and V is TRBV19, with 11 bases matching TRBD1. This receptor was obtained from a woman aged 60 to 75 with active or convalescent COVID-19. This chain's CDR3 is CASTGTGGHQPQHF. CDR3 DNA sequence: TGTGCCAGTACCGGGACAGGGGGTCATCAGCCCCAGCATTTT.